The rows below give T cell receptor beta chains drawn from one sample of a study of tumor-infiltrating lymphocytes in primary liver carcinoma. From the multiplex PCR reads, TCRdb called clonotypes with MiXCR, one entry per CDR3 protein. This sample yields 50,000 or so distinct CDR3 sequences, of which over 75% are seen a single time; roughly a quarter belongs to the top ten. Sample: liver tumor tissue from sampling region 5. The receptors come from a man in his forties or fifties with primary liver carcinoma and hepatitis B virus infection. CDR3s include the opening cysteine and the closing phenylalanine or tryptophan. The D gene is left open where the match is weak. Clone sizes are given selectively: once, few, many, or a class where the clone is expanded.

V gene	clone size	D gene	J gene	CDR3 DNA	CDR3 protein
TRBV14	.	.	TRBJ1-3	TGTGCCAGCAGCCATCGCGGATCCTCCGGAAACACCATATATTTT	CASSHRGSSGNTIYF
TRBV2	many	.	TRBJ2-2	TGTGCCAGCATAAAACCACCCGGGACCGGGGAGCTGTTTTTT	CASIKPPGTGELFF
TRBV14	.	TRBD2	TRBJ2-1	TGTGCCAGCAGTGCCATAGCGGGATGGATGAACAATGAGCAGTTCTTC	CASSAIAGWMNNEQFF
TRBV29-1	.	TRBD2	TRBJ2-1	TGTAGCGTTGGGCTAGCGGGACGGTTCTACAATGAGCAGTTCTTC	CSVGLAGRFYNEQFF
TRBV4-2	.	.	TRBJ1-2	TGTGCCAGAAGCCAAAATCGAACAGGCTGGGGCTACACCTTC	CARSQNRTGWGYTF
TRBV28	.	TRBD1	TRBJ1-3	TGTGTCATCAGTCTCCGAGACAGGGGCGCAGGAAACACCATATATTTT	CVISLRDRGAGNTIYF
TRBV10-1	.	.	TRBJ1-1	TGCGCCAGTAGTGAGTCAGCGGTTGCTGAAGCTTTCTTT	CASSESAVAEAFF
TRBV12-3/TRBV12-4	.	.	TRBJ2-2	TGTGCCAGCAGGGATCGACAGGAGGCCACCTGGGAGCTGTTTTTT	CASRDRQEATWELFF
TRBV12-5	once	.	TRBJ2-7	TGCGCCAGTGAGGGGACCGGTTCCTATGAGCAGAACTTC	CASEGTGSYEQNF
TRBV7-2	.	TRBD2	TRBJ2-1	TGTGCCAGCAGCTTAGATCGGCTAGCGGGAGGGCCCGGGCAGTTCTTC	CASSLDRLAGGPGQFF
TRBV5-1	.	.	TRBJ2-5	TGCGCCTGCAGCTTGGCCATGCTAGTCCAAGAGACCCAGTACTTC	CACSLAMLVQETQYF
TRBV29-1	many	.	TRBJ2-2	TGCAGCGTTGAAAACCCCCTGGGGACCAACACCGGGGAGCTGTTTTTT	CSVENPLGTNTGELFF
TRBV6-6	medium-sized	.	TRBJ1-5	TGTGCCAGCAGTTACTCGATGGTTCAGCCCCAGCATTTT	CASSYSMVQPQHF
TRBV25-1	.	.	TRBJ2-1	TGTTCCAGCAGACCGGGTTATTACAATGAGCAGCTCTTC	CSSRPGYYNEQLF
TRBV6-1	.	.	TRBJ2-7	TGTCCCAACAGCTCCGGGACAAAATTATACGAGCAGTACTTC	CPNSSGTKLYEQYF
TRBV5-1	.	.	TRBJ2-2	TGCGCCGGCAGCTTGGCGGGCAGGGCCCTTGACTGGGAGCTGTTTTTT	CAGSLAGRALDWELFF
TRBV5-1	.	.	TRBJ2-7	TGCGCCAGCAGCCTCCTCGTGAGCTCCTATGAGCAGTACTTC	CASSLLVSSYEQYF
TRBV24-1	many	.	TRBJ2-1	TGTGCCACCACAGGTAGTAGTACGAATGAGCAGTTCTTC	CATTGSSTNEQFF
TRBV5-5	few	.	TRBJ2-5	TGTGTCAGTAGCTTGGAATCAGGCCCTAGGGAGACCCAGTACTTC	CVSSLESGPRETQYF
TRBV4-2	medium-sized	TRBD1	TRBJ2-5	TGTGCCAGCAGCCAAGGAGGGACAGCCTCCCAAGAGACCCAGTACTTC	CASSQGGTASQETQYF
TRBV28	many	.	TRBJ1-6	TGTGCCAGCAGTCGTCGGGCAGGGAATAATTCACCCCTCCACTTT	CASSRRAGNNSPLHF
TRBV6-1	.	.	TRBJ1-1	TGTGCCAGCAGTGAAGTCAGTGACACCGAAGCTTTCTTT	CASSEVSDTEAFF
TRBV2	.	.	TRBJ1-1	TGTGCCAGCAGTGACAGCCTTGATGCTTTCTTT	CASSDSLDAFF
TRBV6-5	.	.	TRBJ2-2	TGCGTCAGCAGTTACGGGTCGACAGCGAACACCGGGGAGCTGTTTTTT	CVSSYGSTANTGELFF
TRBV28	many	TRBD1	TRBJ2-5	TGTGCCAGCAGTTTTGCAGGGACAGGGGTAGGAGAGACCCAGTACTTC	CASSFAGTGVGETQYF